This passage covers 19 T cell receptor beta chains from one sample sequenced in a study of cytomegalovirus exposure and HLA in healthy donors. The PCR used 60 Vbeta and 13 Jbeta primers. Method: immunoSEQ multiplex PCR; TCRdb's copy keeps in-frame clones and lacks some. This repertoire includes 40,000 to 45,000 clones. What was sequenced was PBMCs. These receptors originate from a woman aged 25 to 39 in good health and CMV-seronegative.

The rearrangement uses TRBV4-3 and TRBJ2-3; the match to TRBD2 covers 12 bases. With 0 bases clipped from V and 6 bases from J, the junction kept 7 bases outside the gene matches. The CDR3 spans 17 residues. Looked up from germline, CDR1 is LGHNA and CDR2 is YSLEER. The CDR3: CASSQDRLAGAPDTQYF. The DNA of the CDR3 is TGCGCCAGCAGCCAAGATCGACTAGCGGGGGCCCCCGATACGCAGTATTTT.

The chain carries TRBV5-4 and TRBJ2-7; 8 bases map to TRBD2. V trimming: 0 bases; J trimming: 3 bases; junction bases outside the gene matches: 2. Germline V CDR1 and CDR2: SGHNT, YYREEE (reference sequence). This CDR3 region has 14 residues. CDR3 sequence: CASSLGAGDYEQYF. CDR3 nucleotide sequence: TGTGCCAGCAGCTTGGGAGCGGGAGACTACGAGCAGTACTTC.

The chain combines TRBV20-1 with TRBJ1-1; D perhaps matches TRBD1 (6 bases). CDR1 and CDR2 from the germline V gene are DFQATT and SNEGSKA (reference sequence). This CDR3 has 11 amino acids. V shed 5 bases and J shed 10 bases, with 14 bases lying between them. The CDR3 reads CSAGPTGLAFF. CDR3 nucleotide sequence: TGCAGTGCTGGACCCACAGGGCTAGCTTTCTTT.

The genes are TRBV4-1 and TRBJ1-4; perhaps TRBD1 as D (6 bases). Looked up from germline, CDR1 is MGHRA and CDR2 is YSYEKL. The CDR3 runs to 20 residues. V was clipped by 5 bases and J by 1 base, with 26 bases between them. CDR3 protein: CASSNADERWGHETNEKLFF. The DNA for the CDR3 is TGCGCCAGCAGCAACGCCGACGAGAGGTGGGGGCATGAAACTAATGAAAAACTGTTTTTT.

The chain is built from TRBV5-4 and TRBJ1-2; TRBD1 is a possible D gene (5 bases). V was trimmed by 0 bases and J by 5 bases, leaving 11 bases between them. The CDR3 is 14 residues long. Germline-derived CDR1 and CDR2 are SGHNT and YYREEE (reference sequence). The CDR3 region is CASSLAIQEYGYTF. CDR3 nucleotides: TGTGCCAGCAGCTTGGCTATACAGGAATATGGCTACACCTTC. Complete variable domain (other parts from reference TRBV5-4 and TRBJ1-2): ETGVTQSPTHLIKTRGQQVTLRCSSQSGHNTVSWYQQALGQGPQFIFQYYREEENGRGNFPPRFSGLQFPNYSSELNVNALELDDSALYLCASSLAIQEYGYTFGSGTRLTVV.

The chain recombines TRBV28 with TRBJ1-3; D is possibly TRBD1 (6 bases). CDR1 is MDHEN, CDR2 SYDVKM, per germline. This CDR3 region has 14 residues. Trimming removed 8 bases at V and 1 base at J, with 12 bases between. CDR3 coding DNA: TGTGCCAGCGGAAGGGGGGGTTCTGGAAACACCATATATTTT. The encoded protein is CASGRGGSGNTIYF.

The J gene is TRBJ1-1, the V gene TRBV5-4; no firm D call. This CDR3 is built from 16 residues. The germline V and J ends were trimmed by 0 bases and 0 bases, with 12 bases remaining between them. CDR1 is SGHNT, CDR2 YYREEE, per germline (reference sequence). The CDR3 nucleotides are TGTGCCAGCAGCTTGGACCCCGCGGGGATGAACACTGAAGCTTTCTTT. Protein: CASSLDPAGMNTEAFF. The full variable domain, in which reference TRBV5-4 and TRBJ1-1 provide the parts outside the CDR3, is ETGVTQSPTHLIKTRGQQVTLRCSSQSGHNTVSWYQQALGQGPQFIFQYYREEENGRGNFPPRFSGLQFPNYSSELNVNALELDDSALYLCASSLDPAGMNTEAFFGQGTRLTVV.

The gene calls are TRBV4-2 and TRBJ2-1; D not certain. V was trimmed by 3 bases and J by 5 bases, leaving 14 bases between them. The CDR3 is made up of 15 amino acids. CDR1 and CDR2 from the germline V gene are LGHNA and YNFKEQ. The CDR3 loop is CASSHASLADNEQFF. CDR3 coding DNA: TGTGCCAGCAGCCACGCATCTCTGGCGGACAATGAGCAGTTCTTC.

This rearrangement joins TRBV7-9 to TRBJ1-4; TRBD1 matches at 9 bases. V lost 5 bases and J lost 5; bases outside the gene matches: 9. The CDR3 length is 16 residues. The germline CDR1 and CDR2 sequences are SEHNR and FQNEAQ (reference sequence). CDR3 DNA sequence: TGTGCCAGCAGCATGGGACAGGGCGCTATAAATGAAAAACTGTTTTTT. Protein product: CASSMGQGAINEKLFF.

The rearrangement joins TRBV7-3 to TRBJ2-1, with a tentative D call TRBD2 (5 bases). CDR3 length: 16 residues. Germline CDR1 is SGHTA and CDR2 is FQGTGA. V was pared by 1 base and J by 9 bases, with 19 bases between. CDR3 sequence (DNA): TGTGCCAGCAGCTTAATAGAGGGCTCCCCGACCGGTGAGCAGTTCTTC. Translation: CASSLIEGSPTGEQFF. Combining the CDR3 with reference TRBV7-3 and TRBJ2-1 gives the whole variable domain GAGVSQTPSNKVTEKGKYVELRCDPISGHTALYWYRQSLGQGPEFLIYFQGTGAADDSGLPNDRFFAVRPEGSVSTLKIQRTERGDSAVYLCASSLIEGSPTGEQFFGPGTRLTVL.

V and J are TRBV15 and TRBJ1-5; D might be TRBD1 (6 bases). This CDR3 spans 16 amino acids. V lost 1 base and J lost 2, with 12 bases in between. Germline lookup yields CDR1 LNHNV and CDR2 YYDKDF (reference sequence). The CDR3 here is CATSRGAGARNQPQHF. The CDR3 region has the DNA TGTGCCACCAGCAGAGGGGCAGGGGCCCGCAATCAGCCCCAGCATTTT.

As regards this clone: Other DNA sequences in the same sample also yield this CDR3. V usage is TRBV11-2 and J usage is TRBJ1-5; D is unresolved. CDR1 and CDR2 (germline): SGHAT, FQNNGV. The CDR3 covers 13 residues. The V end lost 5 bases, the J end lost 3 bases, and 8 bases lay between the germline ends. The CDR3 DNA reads TGTGCCAGCAGCACGGCGGTCAATCAGCCCCAGCATTTT. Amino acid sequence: CASSTAVNQPQHF. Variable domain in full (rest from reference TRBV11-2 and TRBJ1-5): EAGVAQSPRYKIIEKRQSVAFWCNPISGHATLYWYQQILGQGPKLLIQFQNNGVVDDSQLPKDRFSAERLKGVDSTLKIQPAKLEDSAVYLCASSTAVNQPQHFGDGTRLSIL.

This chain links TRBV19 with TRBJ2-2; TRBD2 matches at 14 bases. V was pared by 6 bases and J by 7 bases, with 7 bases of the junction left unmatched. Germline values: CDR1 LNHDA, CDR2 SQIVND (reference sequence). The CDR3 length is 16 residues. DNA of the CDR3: TGTGCCAGTAGCCCGGGACTAGCGGGAGTCGGCGGGGAGCTGTTTTTT. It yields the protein CASSPGLAGVGGELFF.

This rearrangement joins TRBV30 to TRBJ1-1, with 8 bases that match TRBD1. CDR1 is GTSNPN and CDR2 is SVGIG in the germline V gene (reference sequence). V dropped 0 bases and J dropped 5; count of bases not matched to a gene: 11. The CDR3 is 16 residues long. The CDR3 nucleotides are TGTGCCTGGAGTGTCCTTTCGGTGACAGGGGCGACTGAAGCTTTCTTT. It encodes CAWSVLSVTGATEAFF.

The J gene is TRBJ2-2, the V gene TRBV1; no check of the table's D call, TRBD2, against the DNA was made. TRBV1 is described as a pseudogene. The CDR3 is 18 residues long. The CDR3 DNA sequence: TGCACCAGCAGCCAGTCCTATAGCGGGAGGAGAGACACCGGGGAGCTGTTTTTT. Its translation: CTSSQSYSGRRDTGELFF.

CDR3 DNA: TGCGCCAGCAGCTTGAGGGACAGGGGGCTGAATGGCTACACCTTC. It is translated as CASSLRDRGLNGYTF. V usage is TRBV5-1 and J usage is TRBJ1-2, with TRBD1 matching 12 bases. The CDR3 length is 15 residues. With 1 base clipped from V and 6 bases from J, the junction kept 4 bases outside the gene matches. Germline loops: CDR1 SGHRS, CDR2 YFSETQ.

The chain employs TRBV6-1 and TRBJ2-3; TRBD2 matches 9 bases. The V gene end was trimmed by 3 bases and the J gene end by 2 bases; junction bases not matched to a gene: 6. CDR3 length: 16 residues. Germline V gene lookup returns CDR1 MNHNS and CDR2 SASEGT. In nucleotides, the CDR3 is TGTGCCAGCAGTGACGTAGCGGGAGTGCTCACAGATACGCAGTATTTT. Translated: CASSDVAGVLTDTQYF.

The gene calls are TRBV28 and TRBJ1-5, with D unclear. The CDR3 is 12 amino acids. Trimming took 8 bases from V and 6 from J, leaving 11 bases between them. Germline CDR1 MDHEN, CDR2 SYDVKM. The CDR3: CASREGGQPQHF. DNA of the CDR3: TGTGCCAGCCGGGAAGGAGGTCAGCCCCAGCATTTT.

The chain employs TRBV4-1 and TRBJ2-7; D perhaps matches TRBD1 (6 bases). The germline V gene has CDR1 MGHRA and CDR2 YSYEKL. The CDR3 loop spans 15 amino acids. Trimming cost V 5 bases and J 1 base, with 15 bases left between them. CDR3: CASSAADRLSYEQYF. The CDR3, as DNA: TGCGCCAGCAGCGCTGCTGACAGGTTATCCTACGAGCAGTACTTC.